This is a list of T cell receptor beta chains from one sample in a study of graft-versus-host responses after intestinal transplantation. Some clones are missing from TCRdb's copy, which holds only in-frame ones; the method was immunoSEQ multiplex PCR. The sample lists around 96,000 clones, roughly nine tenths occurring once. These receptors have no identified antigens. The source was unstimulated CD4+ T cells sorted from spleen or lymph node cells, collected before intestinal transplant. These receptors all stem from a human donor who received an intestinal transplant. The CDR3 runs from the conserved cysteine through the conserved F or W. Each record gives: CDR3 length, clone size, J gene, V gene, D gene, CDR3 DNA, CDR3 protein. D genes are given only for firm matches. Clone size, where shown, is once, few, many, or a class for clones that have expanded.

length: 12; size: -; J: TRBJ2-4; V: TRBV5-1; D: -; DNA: TGCGCCAGCAGCGGGGACTCTGAGATTCAGTACTTC; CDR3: CASSGDSEIQYF
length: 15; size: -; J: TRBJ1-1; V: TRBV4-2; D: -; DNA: TGTGCCAGCAGCCAAGACCGGACAGAGTACACTGAAGCTTTCTTT; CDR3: CASSQDRTEYTEAFF
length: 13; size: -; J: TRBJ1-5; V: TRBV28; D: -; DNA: TGTGCCAGCACGGTCTATAGCAATCAGCCCCAGCATTTT; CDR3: CASTVYSNQPQHF
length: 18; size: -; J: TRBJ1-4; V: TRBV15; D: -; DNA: TGTGCCACCAGCGGAGGAGGGGTTTGGACTATCGATAATGAAAAACTGTTTTTT; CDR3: CATSGGGVWTIDNEKLFF
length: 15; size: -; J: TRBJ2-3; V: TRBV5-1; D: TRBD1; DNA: TGCGCCAGCAGTCGGGACAGGGGGCAGACAGATACGCAGTATTTT; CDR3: CASSRDRGQTDTQYF
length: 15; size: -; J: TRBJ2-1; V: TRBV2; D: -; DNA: TGTGCCAGCAGTGAGGAGGCAGGGGCACCCAATGAGCAGTTCTTC; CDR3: CASSEEAGAPNEQFF
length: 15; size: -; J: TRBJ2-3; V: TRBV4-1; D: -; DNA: TGCGCCAGCAGCCAAGGGACTTATAGCACAGATACGCAGTATTTT; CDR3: CASSQGTYSTDTQYF
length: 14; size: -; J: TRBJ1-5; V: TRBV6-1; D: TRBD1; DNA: TGTGCCGTGTCGGGACAGCCGCTCAATCAGCCCCAGCATTTT; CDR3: CAVSGQPLNQPQHF
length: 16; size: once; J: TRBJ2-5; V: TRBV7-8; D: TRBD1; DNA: TGTGCCAGCAGCTTAGCAAGGACAGGGGGCGGGGAGACCCAGTACTTC; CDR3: CASSLARTGGGETQYF
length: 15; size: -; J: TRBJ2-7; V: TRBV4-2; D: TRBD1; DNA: TGTGCCAGCAGCCCCGCCGGGACAGGTGCCTACGAGCAGTACTTC; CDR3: CASSPAGTGAYEQYF
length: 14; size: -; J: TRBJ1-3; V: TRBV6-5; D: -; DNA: TGTGCCAGCACTCCCCGGTTCTCTGGAAACACCATATATTTT; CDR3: CASTPRFSGNTIYF
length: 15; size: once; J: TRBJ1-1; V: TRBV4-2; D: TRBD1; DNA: TGTGCCAGCAGCCAGGGACAGGTTGGGAACACTGAAGCTTTCTTT; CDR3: CASSQGQVGNTEAFF
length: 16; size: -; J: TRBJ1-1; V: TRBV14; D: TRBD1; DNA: TGTGCCAGCAGCCGTCTTTTCGGACAGGCCCTACATGAAGCTTTCTTT; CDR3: CASSRLFGQALHEAFF
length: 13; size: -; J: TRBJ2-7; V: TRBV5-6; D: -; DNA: TGTGCCAGCACCCAGGACAGTGTTTACGAGCAGTACTTC; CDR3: CASTQDSVYEQYF
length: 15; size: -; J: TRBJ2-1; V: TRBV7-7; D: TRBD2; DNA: TGTGCCAGCAGCCCAACTAGCGGGGGGGCCGGCGAGCAGTTCTTC; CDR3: CASSPTSGGAGEQFF
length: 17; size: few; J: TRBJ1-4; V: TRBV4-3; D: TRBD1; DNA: TGCGCCAGCAGCGAAAGGACAGGACTCGGGGTGCGAGAAAAACTGTTTTTT; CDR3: CASSERTGLGVREKLFF
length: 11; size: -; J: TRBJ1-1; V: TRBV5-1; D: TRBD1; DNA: TGCGCCAGCAGCTTGGAGGGGGCAGCTTTCTTT; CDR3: CASSLEGAAFF
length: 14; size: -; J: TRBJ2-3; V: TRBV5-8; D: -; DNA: TGTGCCAGCAGCCCGGGGATTAGCACAGATACGCAGTATTTT; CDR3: CASSPGISTDTQYF
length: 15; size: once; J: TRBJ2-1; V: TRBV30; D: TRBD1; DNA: TGTGCCTGGAGCGCCCCGGACAGGGGGTTGAATGAGCAGTTCTTC; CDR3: CAWSAPDRGLNEQFF
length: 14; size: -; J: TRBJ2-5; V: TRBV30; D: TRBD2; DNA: TGTGCCTGGAGTCGGGGGGTGGGACAAGAGACCCAGTACTTC; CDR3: CAWSRGVGQETQYF
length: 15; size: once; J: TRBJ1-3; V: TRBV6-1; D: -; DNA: TGTGCCAGCAGTGTAACAGGATTTTCTGGAAACACCATATATTTT; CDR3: CASSVTGFSGNTIYF
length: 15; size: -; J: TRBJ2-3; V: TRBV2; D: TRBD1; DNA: TGTGCCAGCAGTGAAAACGGACAGGGAGGAGATACGCAGTATTTT; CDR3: CASSENGQGGDTQYF
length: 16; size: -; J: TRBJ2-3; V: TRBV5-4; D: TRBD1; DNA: TGTGCCAGCAGACTCAACAGGGGGGAGTGGGCAGATACGCAGTATTTT; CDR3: CASRLNRGEWADTQYF
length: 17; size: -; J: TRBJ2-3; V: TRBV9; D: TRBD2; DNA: TGTGCCAGCAGCCCGGGACTAGCGGGGGCCCACACAGATACGCAGTATTTT; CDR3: CASSPGLAGAHTDTQYF
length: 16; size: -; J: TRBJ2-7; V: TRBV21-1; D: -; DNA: TGTGCCAGCAGCAAATGGATTAGCGGGGGATCCTACGAGCAGTACTTC; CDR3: CASSKWISGGSYEQYF
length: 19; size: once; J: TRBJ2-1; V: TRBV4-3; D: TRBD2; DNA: TGCGCCAGCAGCCAAGGTCGGGGTACGGGCGGGGGGACTTACAATGAGCAGTTCTTC; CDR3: CASSQGRGTGGGTYNEQFF
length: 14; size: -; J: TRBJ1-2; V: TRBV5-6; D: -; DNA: TGTGCCAGCAGCTTGACAGGTCCTAACTATGGCTACACCTTC; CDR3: CASSLTGPNYGYTF
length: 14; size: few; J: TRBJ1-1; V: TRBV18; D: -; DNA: TGTGCCAGCTCACCACCGAGTCAGAACACTGAAGCTTTCTTT; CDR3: CASSPPSQNTEAFF
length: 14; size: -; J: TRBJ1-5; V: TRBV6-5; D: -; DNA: TGTGCCAGCAGTACGGGGTTCGGCAATCAGCCCCAGCATTTT; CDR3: CASSTGFGNQPQHF
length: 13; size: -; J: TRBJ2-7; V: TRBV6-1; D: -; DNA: TGTGCCAGCAGTGAACGGGGTTTTGACGAGCAGTACTTC; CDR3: CASSERGFDEQYF
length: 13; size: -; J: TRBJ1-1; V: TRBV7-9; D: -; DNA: TGTGCCAGCAGACCAACCGAGGGCACTGAAGCTTTCTTT; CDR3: CASRPTEGTEAFF
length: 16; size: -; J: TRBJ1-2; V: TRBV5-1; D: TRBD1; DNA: TGCGCCAGCAGCGCGAGGACAGGGGGGTCTAACTATGGCTACACCTTC; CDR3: CASSARTGGSNYGYTF
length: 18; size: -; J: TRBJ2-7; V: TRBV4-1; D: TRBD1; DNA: TGCGCCAGCAGCCAATACCCGGGTGTAATGGGACAGAACTACGAGCAGTACTTC; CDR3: CASSQYPGVMGQNYEQYF
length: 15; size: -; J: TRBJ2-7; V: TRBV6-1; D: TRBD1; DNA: TGTGCCAGCAGTGGAGGGGACAGGGGGCCATACGAGCAGTACTTC; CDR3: CASSGGDRGPYEQYF
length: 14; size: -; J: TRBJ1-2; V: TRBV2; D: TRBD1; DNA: TGTGCCAGCAGTGCGGAGGCAGGGGGCCATGGCTACACCTTC; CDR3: CASSAEAGGHGYTF
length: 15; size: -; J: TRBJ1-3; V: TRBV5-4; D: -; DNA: TGTGCCAGCAGCTCGGACGGGACATGGGGAAACACCATATATTTT; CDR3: CASSSDGTWGNTIYF
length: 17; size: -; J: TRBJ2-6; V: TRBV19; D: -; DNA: TGTGCCAGTAGTATTCCAGGGGCGGTCTCTGGGGCCAACGTCCTGACTTTC; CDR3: CASSIPGAVSGANVLTF
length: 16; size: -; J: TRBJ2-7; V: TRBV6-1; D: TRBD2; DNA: TGTGCCAGCAGTGCTAGCGGGGGCGACCTCCCCTACGAGCAGTACTTC; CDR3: CASSASGGDLPYEQYF
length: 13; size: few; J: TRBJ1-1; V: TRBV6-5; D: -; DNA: TGTGCCAGCAGTTACTCGAGAGGGACTGAAGCTTTCTTT; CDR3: CASSYSRGTEAFF
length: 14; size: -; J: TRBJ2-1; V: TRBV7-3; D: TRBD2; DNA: TGTGCCAGCAGTTTGGGACTAGCGAATAGTGAGCAGTTCTTC; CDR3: CASSLGLANSEQFF
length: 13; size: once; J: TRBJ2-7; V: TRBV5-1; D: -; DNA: TGCGCCAGCAGTAGGGACATGGAATACGAGCAGTACTTC; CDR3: CASSRDMEYEQYF
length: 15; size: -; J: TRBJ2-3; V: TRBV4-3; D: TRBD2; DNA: TGCGCCAGCAGCCAAGGACTAGCGCGTCAAGATACGCAGTATTTT; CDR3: CASSQGLARQDTQYF
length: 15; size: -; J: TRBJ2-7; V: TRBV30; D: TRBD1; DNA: TGTGCCTGGAGTGTAGGGACAGGGGTTTTCTACGAGCAGTACTTC; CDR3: CAWSVGTGVFYEQYF
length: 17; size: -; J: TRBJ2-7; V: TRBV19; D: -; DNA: TGTGCCAGTAGTTACGGATCAAATCGACAGGTCACCTACGAGCAGTACTTC; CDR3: CASSYGSNRQVTYEQYF